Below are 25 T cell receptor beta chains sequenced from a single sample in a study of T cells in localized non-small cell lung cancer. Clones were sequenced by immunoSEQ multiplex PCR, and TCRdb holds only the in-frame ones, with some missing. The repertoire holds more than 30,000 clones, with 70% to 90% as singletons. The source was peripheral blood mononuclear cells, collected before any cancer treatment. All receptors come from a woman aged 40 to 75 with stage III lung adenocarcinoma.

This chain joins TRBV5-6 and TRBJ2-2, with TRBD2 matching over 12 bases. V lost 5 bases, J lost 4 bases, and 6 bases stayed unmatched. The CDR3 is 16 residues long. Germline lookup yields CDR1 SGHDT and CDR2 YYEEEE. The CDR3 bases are TGTGCCAGCAGTTCTACTAGCGGGGGGCCCACCGGGGAGCTGTTTTTT. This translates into CASSSTSGGPTGELFF.

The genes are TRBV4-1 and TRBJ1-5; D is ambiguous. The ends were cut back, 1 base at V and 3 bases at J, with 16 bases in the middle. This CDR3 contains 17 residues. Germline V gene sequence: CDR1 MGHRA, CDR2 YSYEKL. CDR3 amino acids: CASSQGYVGDSNQPQHF. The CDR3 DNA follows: TGCGCCAGCAGCCAAGGGTATGTAGGCGACTCCAATCAGCCCCAGCATTTT.

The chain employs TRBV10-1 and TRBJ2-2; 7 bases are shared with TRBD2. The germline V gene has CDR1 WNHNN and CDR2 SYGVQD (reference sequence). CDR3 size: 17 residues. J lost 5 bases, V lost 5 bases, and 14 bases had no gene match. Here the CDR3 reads CASSTAEAGEYTGELFF. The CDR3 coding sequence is TGCGCCAGCAGTACTGCGGAGGCGGGAGAATATACCGGGGAGCTGTTTTTT.

CDR3 protein: CAIAADTQYF. The CDR3 DNA reads as TGTGCCATCGCGGCGGATACGCAGTATTTT. The chain links TRBV10-3 to TRBJ2-3; D gene unclear. This CDR3 is built from 10 residues. CDR1 is ENHRY, CDR2 SYGVKD, per germline. V was pared by 8 bases and J by 6 bases, with 6 bases between.

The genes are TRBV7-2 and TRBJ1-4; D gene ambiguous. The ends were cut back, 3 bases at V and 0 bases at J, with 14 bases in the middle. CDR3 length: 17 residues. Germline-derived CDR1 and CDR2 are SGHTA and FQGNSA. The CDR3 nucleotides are TGTGCCAGCAGCTTCGGGTCGGTTGGTGCAACTAATGAAAAACTGTTTTTT. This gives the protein CASSFGSVGATNEKLFF.

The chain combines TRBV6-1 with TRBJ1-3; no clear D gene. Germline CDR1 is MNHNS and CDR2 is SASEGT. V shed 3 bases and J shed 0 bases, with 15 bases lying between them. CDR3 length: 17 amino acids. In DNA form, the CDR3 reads TGTGCCAGCAGTGACAACCTCCGGGCGCTCTCTGGAAACACCATATATTTT. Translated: CASSDNLRALSGNTIYF.

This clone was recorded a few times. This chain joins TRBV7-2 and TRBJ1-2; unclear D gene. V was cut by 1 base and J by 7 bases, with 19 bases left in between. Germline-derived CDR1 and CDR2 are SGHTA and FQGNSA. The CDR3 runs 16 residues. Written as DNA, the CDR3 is TGTGCCAGCAGCTTAGACTTTACGGGGTATTCTAGTGGCTACACCTTC. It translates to CASSLDFTGYSSGYTF.

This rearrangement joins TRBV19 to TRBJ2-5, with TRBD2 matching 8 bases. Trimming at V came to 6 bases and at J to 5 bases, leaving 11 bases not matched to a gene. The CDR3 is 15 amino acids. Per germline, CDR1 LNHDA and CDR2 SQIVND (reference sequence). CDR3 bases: TGTGCCAGTAGCACAATGCGGGGGGCCGACGAGACCCAGTACTTC. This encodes CASSTMRGADETQYF.

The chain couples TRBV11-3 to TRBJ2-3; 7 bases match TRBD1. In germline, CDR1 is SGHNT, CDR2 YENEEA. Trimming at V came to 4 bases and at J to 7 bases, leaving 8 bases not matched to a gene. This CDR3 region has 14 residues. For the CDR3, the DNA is TGTGCCAGCAGCTCCGGGACAGACTTTTATACGCAGTATTTT. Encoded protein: CASSSGTDFYTQYF.

The CDR3 sequence is CASSLQGGIGETQYF. The DNA for the CDR3 is TGTGCCAGCAGCTTACAAGGGGGCATCGGAGAGACCCAGTACTTC. The chain carries TRBV7-3 and TRBJ2-5, with 7 bases fitting TRBD1. J lost 4 bases, V lost 2 bases, and 7 bases had no gene match. The CDR3 spans 15 residues. The V gene's germline CDR1 is SGHTA and CDR2 FQGTGA.

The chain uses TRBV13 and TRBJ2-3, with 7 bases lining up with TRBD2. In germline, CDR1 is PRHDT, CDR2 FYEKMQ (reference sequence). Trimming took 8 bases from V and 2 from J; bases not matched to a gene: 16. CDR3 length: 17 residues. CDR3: CASGKVASGYHTDTQYF. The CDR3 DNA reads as TGTGCCAGCGGAAAAGTTGCTAGCGGCTACCACACAGATACGCAGTATTTT.

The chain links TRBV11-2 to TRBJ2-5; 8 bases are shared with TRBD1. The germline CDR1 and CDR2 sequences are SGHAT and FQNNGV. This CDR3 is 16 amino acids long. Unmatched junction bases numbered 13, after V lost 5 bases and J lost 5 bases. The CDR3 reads CASSPSWGRGQETQYF. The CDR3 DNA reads TGTGCCAGCAGCCCCTCTTGGGGCAGGGGGCAGGAGACCCAGTACTTC.

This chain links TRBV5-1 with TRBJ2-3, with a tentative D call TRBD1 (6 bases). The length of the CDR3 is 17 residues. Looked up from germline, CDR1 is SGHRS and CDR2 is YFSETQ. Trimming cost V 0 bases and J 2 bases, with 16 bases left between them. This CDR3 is CASSLALRDTYTDTQYF. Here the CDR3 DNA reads TGCGCCAGCAGCTTGGCCCTGAGGGACACCTACACAGATACGCAGTATTTT.

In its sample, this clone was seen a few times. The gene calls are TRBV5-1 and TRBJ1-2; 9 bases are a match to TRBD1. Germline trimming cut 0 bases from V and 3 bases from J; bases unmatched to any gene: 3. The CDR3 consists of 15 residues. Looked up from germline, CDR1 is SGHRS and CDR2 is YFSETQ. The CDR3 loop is CASSLGGQGHYGYTF. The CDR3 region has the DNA TGCGCCAGCAGCTTGGGGGGACAGGGCCACTATGGCTACACCTTC.

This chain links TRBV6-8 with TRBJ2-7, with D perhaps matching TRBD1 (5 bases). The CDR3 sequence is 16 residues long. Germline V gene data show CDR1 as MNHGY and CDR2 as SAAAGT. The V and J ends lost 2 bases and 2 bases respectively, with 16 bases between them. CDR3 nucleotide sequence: TGTGCCAGCAGTTACCGAAGGCAGGGTGGCCCCTACGAGCAGTACTTC. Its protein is CASSYRRQGGPYEQYF.

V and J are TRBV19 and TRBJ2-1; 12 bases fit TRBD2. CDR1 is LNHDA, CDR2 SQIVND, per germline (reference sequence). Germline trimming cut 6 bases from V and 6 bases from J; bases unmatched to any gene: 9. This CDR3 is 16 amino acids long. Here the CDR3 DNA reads TGTGCCAGTAGCCCGACTAGCGGGAGTTTGGTCAATGAGCAGTTCTTC. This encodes CASSPTSGSLVNEQFF.

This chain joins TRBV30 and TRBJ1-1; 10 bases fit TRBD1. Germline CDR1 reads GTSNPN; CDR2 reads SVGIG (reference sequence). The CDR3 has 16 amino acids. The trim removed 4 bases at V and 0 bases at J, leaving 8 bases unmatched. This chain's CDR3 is CAWTRGTGAMNTEAFF. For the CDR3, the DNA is TGTGCCTGGACGAGGGGGACAGGGGCCATGAACACTGAAGCTTTCTTT.

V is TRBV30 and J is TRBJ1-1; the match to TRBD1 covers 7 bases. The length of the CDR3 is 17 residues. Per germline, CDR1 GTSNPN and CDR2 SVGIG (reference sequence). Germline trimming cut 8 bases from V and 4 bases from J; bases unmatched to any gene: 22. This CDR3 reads CALDRAGGDSGGTEAFF. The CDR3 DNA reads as TGTGCCCTCGACAGGGCCGGTGGGGACTCGGGGGGCACTGAAGCTTTCTTT. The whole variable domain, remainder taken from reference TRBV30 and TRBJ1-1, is SQTIHQWPATLVQPVGSPLSLECTVEGTSNPNLYWYRQAAGRGLQLLFYSVGIGQISSEVPQNLSASRPQDRQFILSSKKLLLSDSGFYLCALDRAGGDSGGTEAFFGQGTRLTVV.

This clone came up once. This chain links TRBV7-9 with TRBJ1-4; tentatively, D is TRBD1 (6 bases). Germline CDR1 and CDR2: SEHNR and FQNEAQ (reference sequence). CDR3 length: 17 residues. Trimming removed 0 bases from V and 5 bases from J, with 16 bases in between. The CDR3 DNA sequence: TGTGCCAGCAGCTTAGCGCAGGGGATAAGGAAGAATGAAAAACTGTTTTTT. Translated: CASSLAQGIRKNEKLFF. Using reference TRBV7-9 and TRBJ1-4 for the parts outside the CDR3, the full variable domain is DTGVSQNPRHKITKRGQNVTFRCDPISEHNRLYWYRQTLGQGPEFLTYFQNEAQLEKSRLLSDRFSAERPKGSFSTLEIQRTEQGDSAMYLCASSLAQGIRKNEKLFFGSGTQLSVL.

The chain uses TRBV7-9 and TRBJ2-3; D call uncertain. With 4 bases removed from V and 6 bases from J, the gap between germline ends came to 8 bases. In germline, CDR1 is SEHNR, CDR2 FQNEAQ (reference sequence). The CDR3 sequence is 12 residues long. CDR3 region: CASSSIADTQYF. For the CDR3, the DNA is TGTGCCAGCAGCTCAATTGCCGATACGCAGTATTTT.

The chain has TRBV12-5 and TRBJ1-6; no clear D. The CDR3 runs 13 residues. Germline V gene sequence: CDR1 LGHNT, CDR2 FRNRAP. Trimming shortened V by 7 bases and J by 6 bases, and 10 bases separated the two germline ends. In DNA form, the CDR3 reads TGTGCTAGTGCTCTGGAGAGTAATTCACCCCTCCACTTT. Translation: CASALESNSPLHF. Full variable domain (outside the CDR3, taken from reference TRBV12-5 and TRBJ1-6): DARVTQTPRHKVTEMGQEVTMRCQPILGHNTVFWYRQTMMQGLELLAYFRNRAPLDDSGMPKDRFSAEMPDATLATLKIQPSEPRDSAVYFCASALESNSPLHFGNGTRLTVT.

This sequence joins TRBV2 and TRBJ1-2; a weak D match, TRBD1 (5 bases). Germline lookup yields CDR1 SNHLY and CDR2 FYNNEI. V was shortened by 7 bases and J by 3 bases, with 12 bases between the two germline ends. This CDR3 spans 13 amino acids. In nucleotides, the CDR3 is TGTGCCAGCAATGATCGGGACCACTATGGCTACACCTTC. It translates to CASNDRDHYGYTF.

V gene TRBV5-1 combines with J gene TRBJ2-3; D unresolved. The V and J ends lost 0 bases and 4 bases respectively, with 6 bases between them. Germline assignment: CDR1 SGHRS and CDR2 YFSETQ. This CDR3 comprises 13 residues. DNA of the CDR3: TGCGCCAGCAGCTTGGAAGGGTCAGATACGCAGTATTTT. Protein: CASSLEGSDTQYF.

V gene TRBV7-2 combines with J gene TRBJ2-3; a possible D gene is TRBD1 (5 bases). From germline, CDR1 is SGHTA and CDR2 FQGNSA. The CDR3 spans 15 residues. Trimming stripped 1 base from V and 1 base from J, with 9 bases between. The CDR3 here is CASSLGGRGTDTQYF. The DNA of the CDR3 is TGTGCCAGCAGCTTAGGGGGCAGGGGCACAGATACGCAGTATTTT.

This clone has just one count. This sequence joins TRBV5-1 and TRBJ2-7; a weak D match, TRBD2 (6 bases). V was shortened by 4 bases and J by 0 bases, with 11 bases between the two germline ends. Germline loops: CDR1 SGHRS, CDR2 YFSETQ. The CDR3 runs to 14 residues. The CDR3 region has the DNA TGCGCCAGCAGCCCTTTAGCGGCCTCCTACGAGCAGTACTTC. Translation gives CASSPLAASYEQYF.